The 14 T cell receptor beta chains presented below share a single source sample, sequenced in a study of cytomegalovirus exposure and HLA in healthy donors. PCR used 60 Vbeta primers and 13 Jbeta primers. Produced via immunoSEQ multiplex PCR; TCRdb's table is partial and in-frame only. The sample holds over 120,000 clones; 65% to 85% are singletons and the top ten take around 2.4%. The specimen sequenced was PBMCs. The receptor set was obtained from a man aged 50 to 59 in good health and CMV-seronegative.

This chain joins TRBV6-5 and TRBJ1-2; a weak D match, TRBD1 (5 bases). Germline V gene lookup returns CDR1 MNHEY and CDR2 SVGAGI. This CDR3 is built from 15 residues. With 3 bases removed from V and 7 bases from J, the gap between germline ends came to 18 bases. In DNA form, the CDR3 reads TGTGCCAGCAGTTATGGGGGACTGGGAGGAGGTGGCTACACCTTC. It translates to CASSYGGLGGGGYTF.

This chain connects TRBV6-4 to TRBJ1-1, with TRBD1 identical over 7 bases. The CDR3 has 14 amino acids. CDR1 and CDR2 (germline): MRHNA, SNTAGT. V shed 3 bases, J shed 6 bases, and the junction held 7 bases outside the gene matches. This CDR3 reads CASSEGMQGAEAFF. The CDR3 DNA reads TGTGCCAGCAGTGAAGGTATGCAGGGGGCTGAAGCTTTCTTT.

This CDR3 is CASSFKSGTDTQYF. The DNA for the CDR3 is TGTGCCAGCAGTTTTAAATCAGGGACAGATACGCAGTATTTT. The gene calls are TRBV5-6 and TRBJ2-3, with D maybe TRBD1 (5 bases). The germline V and J ends were trimmed by 5 bases and 3 bases, with 13 bases remaining between them. The CDR3 runs 14 residues. Germline V CDR1 and CDR2: SGHDT, YYEEEE.

The chain links TRBV5-1 to TRBJ2-5; TRBD2 matches at 10 bases. Per the germline V gene, CDR1 is SGHRS and CDR2 is YFSETQ. The V and J ends lost 3 bases and 4 bases, in that order; junction bases with no gene match: 3. This CDR3 has 14 amino acids. Written as DNA, the CDR3 is TGCGCCAGCAGCTCTAGCGGGAGCGGAGAGACCCAGTACTTC. As protein: CASSSSGSGETQYF.

This rearrangement joins TRBV11-3 to TRBJ1-3; no definite D call. Germline assignment: CDR1 SGHNT and CDR2 YENEEA. The CDR3 contains 14 residues. V was shortened by 3 bases and J by 1 base, with 7 bases between the two germline ends. The CDR3 sequence is CASSFTGSGNTIYF. The CDR3 DNA is TGTGCCAGCAGCTTTACGGGGTCTGGAAACACCATATATTTT.

This clone appeared a single time. This chain uses TRBV28 with TRBJ2-7, with 9 positions matching TRBD1. J lost 4 bases, V lost 6 bases, and 7 bases had no gene match. Germline assignment: CDR1 MDHEN and CDR2 SYDVKM. The CDR3 has 14 residues. The CDR3, as DNA: TGTGCCAGCAGCAAAACAGGGGGCGTTTACGAGCAGTACTTC. Translated, it gives CASSKTGGVYEQYF. Full variable domain (remainder filled in from reference TRBV28 and TRBJ2-7): DVKVTQSSRYLVKRTGEKVFLECVQDMDHENMFWYRQDPGLGLRLIYFSYDVKMKEKGDIPEGYSVSREKKERFSLILESASTNQTSMYLCASSKTGGVYEQYFGPGTRLTVT.

The rearrangement links TRBV5-1 to TRBJ2-3; TRBD1 is a possible D gene (5 bases). The germline V gene has CDR1 SGHRS and CDR2 YFSETQ. The CDR3 sequence is 15 residues long. Trimming pared 7 bases from V and 0 bases from J, leaving 15 bases between. The CDR3 region is CASATGAYSTDTQYF. The CDR3 nucleotides read TGCGCCAGCGCCACTGGGGCTTACAGCACAGATACGCAGTATTTT.

The J gene is TRBJ1-6, the V gene TRBV6-5; D is undetermined. The V and J ends lost 6 bases and 6 bases respectively, with 12 bases between them. The CDR3 has 14 residues. Per germline, CDR1 MNHEY and CDR2 SVGAGI. CDR3 in amino acids: CASSLYSLNSPLHF. The CDR3 DNA sequence: TGTGCCAGCAGCCTCTACAGCCTTAATTCACCCCTCCACTTT.

J is TRBJ1-5 and V is TRBV10-1; 10 positions agree with TRBD1. The ends lost 8 bases at V and 6 bases at J; junction bases unmatched: 1. There are 12 residues in the CDR3. Germline V gene sequence: CDR1 WNHNN, CDR2 SYGVQD (reference sequence). CDR3 sequence: CASGQGVQPQHF. The DNA for the CDR3 is TGCGCCAGCGGACAGGGGGTTCAGCCCCAGCATTTT.

This clone was seen only once. The chain has TRBV5-4 and TRBJ2-5, with a tentative D call TRBD1 (5 bases). The CDR3 covers 14 residues. Germline lookup yields CDR1 SGHNT and CDR2 YYREEE (reference sequence). Trimming took off 0 bases at V and 4 bases at J, with 10 bases between the two ends. The CDR3 nucleotides are TGTGCCAGCAGCTTGGCTACAGACAGAGAGACCCAGTACTTC. Amino acid sequence: CASSLATDRETQYF.

The chain couples TRBV10-3 to TRBJ1-4; 7 bases are shared with TRBD1. The V gene end was trimmed by 5 bases and the J gene end by 3 bases; junction bases not matched to a gene: 6. The V gene's germline CDR1 is ENHRY and CDR2 SYGVKD. There are 15 residues in the CDR3. CDR3 protein: CAISPRDRPNEKLFF. The CDR3 DNA follows: TGTGCCATCAGTCCTCGGGACAGACCTAATGAAAAACTGTTTTTT.

The rearrangement links TRBV18 to TRBJ1-1; D is ambiguous. V was shortened by 0 bases and J by 0 bases, with 8 bases between the two germline ends. The germline V gene has CDR1 KGHSH and CDR2 LQKENI. The CDR3 covers 15 residues. The CDR3 reads CASSPPTPMNTEAFF. DNA for the CDR3: TGTGCCAGCTCACCACCTACACCCATGAACACTGAAGCTTTCTTT. The full variable domain, its missing parts supplied by reference TRBV18 and TRBJ1-1, is NAGVMQNPRHLVRRRGQEARLRCSPMKGHSHVYWYRQLPEEGLKFMVYLQKENIIDESGMPKERFSAEFPKEGPSILRIQQVVRGDSAAYFCASSPPTPMNTEAFFGQGTRLTVV.

This chain connects TRBV5-4 to TRBJ1-3, with 7 bases lining up with TRBD1. The J segment lost 7 bases and the V segment lost 6 bases, leaving 10 bases of the junction unmatched. This CDR3 spans 14 amino acids. Germline V CDR1 and CDR2: SGHNT, YYREEE (reference sequence). Here the CDR3 DNA reads TGTGCCAGCACGGGCGACAGGGCGGGGAACACCATATATTTT. Its protein is CASTGDRAGNTIYF.

CDR3 nucleotides: TGTGCCACCGGACTAACAGCATATAATTCACCCCTCCACTTT. The encoded protein is CATGLTAYNSPLHF. The J gene is TRBJ1-6, the V gene TRBV5-6; D call uncertain. V lost 9 bases and J 4 bases, leaving 14 bases between the germline ends. The CDR3 totals 14 residues. Germline V lookup: CDR1 SGHDT, CDR2 YYEEEE.